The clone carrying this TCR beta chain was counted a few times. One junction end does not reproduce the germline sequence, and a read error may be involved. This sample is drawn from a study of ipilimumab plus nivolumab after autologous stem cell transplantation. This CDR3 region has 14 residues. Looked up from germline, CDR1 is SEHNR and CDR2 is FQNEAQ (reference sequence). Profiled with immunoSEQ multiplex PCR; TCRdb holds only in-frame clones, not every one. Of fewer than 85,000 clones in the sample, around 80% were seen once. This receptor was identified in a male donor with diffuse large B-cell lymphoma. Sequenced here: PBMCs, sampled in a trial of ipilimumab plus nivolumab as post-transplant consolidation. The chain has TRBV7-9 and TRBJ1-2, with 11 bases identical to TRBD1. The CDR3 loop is CASSSTRGQGGDAF. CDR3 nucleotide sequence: TGTGCCAGCAGCTCCACCCGGGGACAGGGGGGAGACGCCTTC.